The 7 T cell receptor beta chains listed next were all sequenced from one sample in a study of shared clonotypes between healthy human individuals. Generated by immunoSEQ multiplex PCR, the TCRdb table keeps only in-frame clones and is missing some. The repertoire has about 380,000 clones, about 96% of them found once; the top ten carry about 0.32%. Source material: memory CD8+ T cells sorted from blood. The subset was: CD45RO+ cells pooled with CCR7-negative TemRA cells. The origin of the receptors is a man aged 30 to 45 in good health.

The CDR3 here is CASRGEGPGNTIYF. The CDR3 nucleotides are TGTGCCAGCAGGGGGGAGGGCCCCGGAAACACCATATATTTT. The chain joins TRBV25-1 to TRBJ1-3, with D perhaps matching TRBD1 (5 bases). Looked up from germline, CDR1 is MGHDK and CDR2 is SYGVNS. V shed 6 bases and J shed 4 bases, with 13 bases lying between them. The CDR3 consists of 14 residues.

The J gene is TRBJ2-7, the V gene TRBV28; 8 bases line up with TRBD2. Per germline, CDR1 MDHEN and CDR2 SYDVKM. The CDR3 extends over 21 amino acids. Losses at the gene ends were 3 bases for V and 1 base for J; bases not matched to a gene: 23. The CDR3 nucleotides are TGTGCCAGCAGTTTTCTGGACAGACTTAGCGGGGATTGGGAGGGGTCCTACGAGCAGTACTTC. Amino acid sequence: CASSFLDRLSGDWEGSYEQYF.

This clone has just a few counts. The chain recombines TRBV10-3 with TRBJ2-7; TRBD1 matches 7 bases. The ends lost 0 bases at V and 0 bases at J; junction bases unmatched: 5. Looked up from germline, CDR1 is ENHRY and CDR2 is SYGVKD. CDR3 size: 16 residues. CDR3 sequence: CAISESRTGSSYEQYF. The CDR3 coding sequence is TGTGCCATCAGTGAGTCCCGGACAGGCTCCTCCTACGAGCAGTACTTC.

The rearrangement uses TRBV5-1 and TRBJ2-6; D not resolved. The ends were cut back, 1 base at V and 4 bases at J, with 3 bases in the middle. Germline CDR1 reads SGHRS; CDR2 reads YFSETQ. This CDR3 is 13 amino acids long. CDR3 nucleotide sequence: TGCGCCAGCAGCTTGAGAGGGGCCAACGTCCTGACTTTC. This sequence encodes CASSLRGANVLTF.

The chain recombines TRBV11-2 with TRBJ2-1; perhaps TRBD2 as D (5 bases). Looked up from germline, CDR1 is SGHAT and CDR2 is FQNNGV. This CDR3 contains 15 residues. Trimming cost V 5 bases and J 5 bases, with 16 bases left between them. CDR3 nucleotides: TGTGCCAGCAGCCACCCGGGTAGCGCAAACAATGAGCAGTTCTTC. This sequence encodes CASSHPGSANNEQFF.

The V and J genes are TRBV5-1 and TRBJ2-1; D is undetermined. The CDR3 loop spans 11 amino acids. V dropped 4 bases and J dropped 9 bases, with 8 bases sitting between them. Germline V gene lookup returns CDR1 SGHRS and CDR2 YFSETQ. The CDR3 coding sequence is TGCGCCAGCAGCCCGGGCGTTGAGCAGTTCTTC. This encodes CASSPGVEQFF.

The chain has TRBV7-9 and TRBJ1-2; 8 bases align to TRBD1. The V segment lost 1 base and the J segment 0 bases; nucleotides outside the gene matches: 1. Germline V lookup: CDR1 SEHNR, CDR2 FQNEAQ (reference sequence). This CDR3 comprises 15 residues. The CDR3 loop reads CASSLETGANYGYTF. In nucleotides, the CDR3 is TGTGCCAGCAGCTTAGAGACAGGGGCTAACTATGGCTACACCTTC.